These 24 T cell receptor beta chains were sequenced from one sample in a study of CD8 T cells in ankylosing spondylitis. Findings and caveats of the study: Seemingly characteristic of ankylosing spondylitis blood was a TCR beta motif consisting of roughly 8 highly homologous variants.

Their cognate antigens are unknown. MiXCR, applied by TCRdb to the 5' RACE reads, yields one record per CDR3 protein. The top ten clones hold roughly 46% of a sample with a few hundred thousand distinct CDR3 sequences, about a sixth of them seen once. Material for sequencing was blood, either unsorted or a sorted T cell fraction (not recorded which). The receptors derive from a male donor with ankylosing spondylitis.

The chain joins TRBV4-2 to TRBJ2-2; 7 bases agree with TRBD1. With V trimmed by 6 bases and J by 1 base, 2 bases remained unmatched. The germline gives CDR1 LGHNA, CDR2 YNFKEQ. The CDR3 loop spans 14 amino acids. CDR3 loop: CASRTGVNTGELFF. Written as DNA, the CDR3 is TGTGCCAGCAGAACAGGGGTGAACACCGGGGAGCTGTTTTTT.

V is TRBV11-2 and J is TRBJ2-1, with D unresolved. Germline V gene lookup returns CDR1 SGHAT and CDR2 FQNNGV. The CDR3 is 16 residues long. V was shortened by 2 bases and J by 4 bases, with 15 bases between the two germline ends. The DNA for the CDR3 is TGTGCCAGCAGCTTAAATCCGGCTCTGGGATACAATGAGCAGTTCTTC. Amino acids: CASSLNPALGYNEQFF.

This chain links TRBV9 with TRBJ2-2; no definite D call. Trimming shortened V by 4 bases and J by 5 bases, and 12 bases separated the two germline ends. The germline gives CDR1 SGDLS, CDR2 YYNGEE. The CDR3 loop spans 14 amino acids. The CDR3: CASSPFRETGELFF. DNA for the CDR3: TGTGCCAGCAGCCCCTTCCGAGAAACCGGGGAGCTGTTTTTT.

This chain joins TRBV11-2 and TRBJ1-1; D might be TRBD1 (6 bases). V dropped 5 bases and J dropped 0 bases, with 16 bases sitting between them. Germline CDR1 is SGHAT and CDR2 is FQNNGV. This CDR3 contains 16 residues. The CDR3 spells CASSPGRGPMNTEAFF. The CDR3 nucleotides read TGTGCCAGCAGCCCTGGGCGGGGGCCAATGAACACTGAAGCTTTCTTT.

The sample holds many counts of this clonotype. The chain has TRBV12-3 or TRBV12-4 and TRBJ2-3; D might be TRBD1 (7 bases). Trimming shortened V by 5 bases and J by 4 bases, and 16 bases separated the two germline ends. The CDR3 totals 15 residues. DNA for the CDR3: TGTGCCAGCAGTCTGGGGGCAGGGGGGCCAGATACGCAGTATTTT. The encoded protein is CASSLGAGGPDTQYF.

This clonotype was seen a few times. CDR3 in amino acids: CASSLLWQGVPYEQYF. In nucleotides, the CDR3 is TGTGCCAGCAGCCTCCTGTGGCAGGGGGTGCCCTACGAGCAGTACTTC. The chain is built from TRBV3-1 and TRBJ2-7, with 7 nucleotides matching TRBD1. This CDR3 comprises 16 residues. Trimming at V came to 4 bases and at J to 2 bases, leaving 11 bases not matched to a gene. The V gene's germline CDR1 is LGHDT and CDR2 YNNKEL (reference sequence).

The chain links TRBV5-1 to TRBJ1-1; unclear D gene. Germline CDR1 is SGHRS and CDR2 is YFSETQ. With 0 bases removed from V and 1 base from J, the gap between germline ends came to 10 bases. This CDR3 contains 15 residues. The CDR3 DNA follows: TGCGCCAGCAGCTTGGGCGCGGCGGGGAACACTGAAGCTTTCTTT. Translated, it gives CASSLGAAGNTEAFF. Full variable domain (remainder filled in from reference TRBV5-1 and TRBJ1-1): KAGVTQTPRYLIKTRGQQVTLSCSPISGHRSVSWYQQTPGQGLQFLFEYFSETQRNKGNFPGRFSGRQFSNSRSEMNVSTLELGDSALYLCASSLGAAGNTEAFFGQGTRLTVV.

In its sample, this clonotype was seen many times. The V gene is TRBV27, the J gene TRBJ2-6, with D tentatively TRBD1 or TRBD2 (6 bases each). The CDR3 length is 16 residues. In germline, CDR1 is MNHEY, CDR2 SMNVEV (reference sequence). The V gene lost 4 bases and the J gene lost 4 bases, with 14 bases spanning the gap. For the CDR3, the DNA is TGTGCCAGCAGTTCCCTGGGGGGCTCCGGGGCCAACGTCCTGACTTTC. Translation gives CASSSLGGSGANVLTF.

This sequence joins TRBV29-1 and TRBJ2-1; 9 bases align to TRBD1. Germline assignment: CDR1 SQVTM and CDR2 ANQGSEA. This CDR3 is 15 amino acids long. Trimming took 6 bases from V and 9 from J; bases not matched to a gene: 15. The CDR3 loop is CSVDTGTGYHIEQFF. CDR3 sequence (DNA): TGCAGCGTCGACACCGGGACAGGGTACCATATTGAGCAGTTCTTC.

This clonotype has just a few counts. This sequence joins TRBV12-3 or TRBV12-4 and TRBJ2-3; tentative D call: TRBD2 (6 bases). The CDR3 sequence is 17 residues long. The ends were cut back, 3 bases at V and 0 bases at J, with 16 bases in the middle. This chain's CDR3 is CASSLERVITSTDTQYF. The CDR3 bases are TGTGCCAGCAGTTTGGAGCGGGTAATAACTAGCACAGATACGCAGTATTTT.

This clonotype was counted many times. This chain uses TRBV9 with TRBJ1-2; 9 bases align to TRBD1. Germline CDR1 is SGDLS and CDR2 is YYNGEE. The CDR3 consists of 13 residues. J lost 8 bases, V lost 5 bases, and 7 bases had no gene match. The CDR3 nucleotides read TGTGCCAGCAGTGAGGGACAGGGCTACGGCTACACCTTC. Translated: CASSEGQGYGYTF. Looking up the rest from reference TRBV9 and TRBJ1-2 gives the full variable domain: DSGVTQTPKHLITATGQRVTLRCSPRSGDLSVYWYQQSLDQGLQFLIQYYNGEERAKGNILERFSAQQFPDLHSELNLSSLELGDSALYFCASSEGQGYGYTFGSGTRLTVV.

The sample holds a few counts of this clonotype. The V call is TRBV29-1, the J call TRBJ1-4; no reliable D call. Trimming pared 7 bases from V and 7 bases from J, leaving 16 bases between. CDR1 is SQVTM and CDR2 is ANQGSEA in the germline V gene. This CDR3 comprises 13 residues. As DNA, the CDR3 is TGCAGCGCTGCGGGAGGGCAGACTGAAAAACTGTTTTTT. Its translation is CSAAGGQTEKLFF.

V is TRBV3-1 and J is TRBJ2-4; D is perhaps TRBD1 or TRBD2 (6 bases each). The CDR3 length is 16 residues. Per the germline V gene, CDR1 is LGHDT and CDR2 is YNNKEL (reference sequence). Trimming cost V 4 bases and J 0 bases, with 13 bases left between them. The CDR3 loop reads CASSRDNGGAKNIQYF. For the CDR3, the DNA is TGTGCCAGCAGCCGGGACAACGGGGGAGCCAAAAACATTCAGTACTTC.

This clonotype was found a few times. This rearrangement joins TRBV5-6 to TRBJ2-4; D uncertain. This CDR3 spans 13 amino acids. V was clipped by 1 base and J by 7 bases, with 9 bases between them. Germline-derived CDR1 and CDR2 are SGHDT and YYEEEE. The CDR3 DNA reads TGTGCCAGCAGCTTGTGGGCCGGGAACATTCAGTACTTC. Protein product: CASSLWAGNIQYF.

The CDR3 region has the DNA TGTGCCAGCAGCTTTCGACTAGCGGGACTAACCTACAATGAGCAGTTCTTC. It codes for CASSFRLAGLTYNEQFF. The chain couples TRBV7-8 to TRBJ2-1, with 11 nucleotides matching TRBD2. CDR3 length: 17 residues. V shed 3 bases, J shed 2 bases, and the junction held 6 bases outside the gene matches. The germline gives CDR1 SGHVS, CDR2 FQNEAQ.

This clonotype was seen at least ten times. This chain links TRBV29-1 with TRBJ2-1; 7 bases fit TRBD2. V was clipped by 0 bases and J by 0 bases; unmatched bases: 5. The CDR3 consists of 16 residues. Germline loops: CDR1 SQVTM, CDR2 ANQGSEA. CDR3 region: CSVEDGEGSSYNEQFF. CDR3 bases: TGCAGCGTTGAAGATGGGGAGGGTTCCTCCTACAATGAGCAGTTCTTC.

This clonotype was seen more than once but under ten times. The V and J genes are TRBV27 and TRBJ2-7, with no clear D. The CDR3 runs to 13 residues. The V end lost 3 bases, the J end lost 2 bases, and 8 bases lay between the germline ends. From germline, CDR1 is MNHEY and CDR2 SMNVEV (reference sequence). CDR3 protein: CASSLGITYEQYF. The CDR3, as DNA: TGTGCCAGCAGTTTGGGGATCACCTACGAGCAGTACTTC.

This chain links TRBV24-1 with TRBJ2-3, with D hard to call. V dropped 3 bases and J dropped 6 bases, with 9 bases sitting between them. CDR3 length: 13 amino acids. CDR1 is KGHDR, CDR2 SFDVKD, per germline. The CDR3 nucleotides are TGTGCCACCAGTGATCCCTCTATGGATACGCAGTATTTT. Translation: CATSDPSMDTQYF.

The chain uses TRBV6-2 or TRBV6-3 and TRBJ2-3; 7 bases align to TRBD2. CDR1 and CDR2 from the germline V gene are MNHEY and SVGEGT. The ends lost 7 bases at V and 5 bases at J; junction bases unmatched: 12. There are 15 residues in the CDR3. The CDR3 region has the DNA TGTGCCAGCAACCGAGCGGGAAGGGATGGAGATACGCAGTATTTT. This sequence encodes CASNRAGRDGDTQYF.

This clonotype turned up a few times. The chain couples TRBV7-9 to TRBJ2-7; D gene uncertain. Germline CDR1 SEHNR, CDR2 FQNEAQ (reference sequence). Trimming pared 3 bases from V and 0 bases from J, leaving 3 bases between. This CDR3 region has 12 residues. CDR3 coding DNA: TGTGCCAGCAGCTTCGTCTCCTACGAGCAGTACTTC. Its protein is CASSFVSYEQYF.

In this sample, this clonotype turned up a few times. A much more abundant neighbour one base away suggests this may be a read error. The genes are TRBV5-6 and TRBJ2-1; TRBD2 aligns across 8 bases. Per germline, CDR1 SGHDT and CDR2 YYEEEE. J was trimmed by 6 bases and V by 7 bases; bases with no gene match: 15. The CDR3 has 16 residues. The CDR3 protein is CASAPREPSGLNEQFF. As DNA, the CDR3 is TGTGCCAGCGCCCCCCGGGAACCTAGCGGGCTCAATGAGCAGTTCTTC. The full variable domain, in which reference TRBV5-6 and TRBJ2-1 provide the parts outside the CDR3, is DAGVTQSPTHLIKTRGQQVTLRCSPKSGHDTVSWYQQALGQGPQFIFQYYEEEERQRGNFPDRFSGHQFPNYSSELNVNALLLGDSALYLCASAPREPSGLNEQFFGPGTRLTVL.

The chain is built from TRBV29-1 and TRBJ1-1; the D is unclear. The V gene's germline CDR1 is SQVTM and CDR2 ANQGSEA. The CDR3 contains 17 residues. The ends were cut back, 3 bases at V and 3 bases at J, with 23 bases in the middle. CDR3 in DNA: TGCAGCGTTGACCCCCTGGGGAGCCCGGATGGGGACACTGAAGCTTTCTTT. This gives the protein CSVDPLGSPDGDTEAFF.

This clonotype was picked up many times. The rearrangement uses TRBV20-1 and TRBJ2-1; 14 bases line up with TRBD2. The germline V gene encodes CDR1 DFQATT and CDR2 SNEGSKA (reference sequence). The junction had 13 bases not matched to a gene; V was cut back by 6 bases and J by 12 bases. The CDR3 spans 15 residues. The CDR3 is CSAPGLAGESSGQFF. In nucleotides, the CDR3 is TGCAGTGCACCGGGACTAGCGGGGGAGAGTTCTGGGCAGTTCTTC.

The chain links TRBV28 to TRBJ2-1; 7 bases agree with TRBD2. Germline V CDR1 and CDR2: MDHEN, SYDVKM. The V and J ends lost 6 bases and 2 bases, in that order; junction bases with no gene match: 7. This CDR3 contains 15 residues. CDR3 in amino acids: CASRLLAIPYNEQFF. DNA for the CDR3: TGTGCCAGCAGGCTACTAGCGATCCCCTACAATGAGCAGTTCTTC. Full variable domain (rest looked up from reference TRBV28 and TRBJ2-1): DVKVTQSSRYLVKRTGEKVFLECVQDMDHENMFWYRQDPGLGLRLIYFSYDVKMKEKGDIPEGYSVSREKKERFSLILESASTNQTSMYLCASRLLAIPYNEQFFGPGTRLTVL.